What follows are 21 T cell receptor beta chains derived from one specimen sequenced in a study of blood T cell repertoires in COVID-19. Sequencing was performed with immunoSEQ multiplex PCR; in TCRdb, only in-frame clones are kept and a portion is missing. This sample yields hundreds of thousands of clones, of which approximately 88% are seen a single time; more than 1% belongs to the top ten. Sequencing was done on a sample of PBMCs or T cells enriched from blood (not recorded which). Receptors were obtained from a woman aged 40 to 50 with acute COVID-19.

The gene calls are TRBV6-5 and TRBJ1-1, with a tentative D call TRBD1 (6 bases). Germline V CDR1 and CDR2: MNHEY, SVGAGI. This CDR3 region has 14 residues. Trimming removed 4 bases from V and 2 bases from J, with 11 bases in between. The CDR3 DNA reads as TGTGCCAGCAGTTCGGACAGAGATAACACTGAAGCTTTCTTT. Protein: CASSSDRDNTEAFF.

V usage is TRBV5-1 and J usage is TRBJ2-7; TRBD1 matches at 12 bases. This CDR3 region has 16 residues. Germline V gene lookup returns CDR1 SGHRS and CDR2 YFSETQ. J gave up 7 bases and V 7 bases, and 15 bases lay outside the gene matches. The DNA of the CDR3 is TGCGCCAGCTCAATCAATCCGGGACAGGGGGCAAGAGAGCAGTACGTC. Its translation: CASSINPGQGAREQYV.

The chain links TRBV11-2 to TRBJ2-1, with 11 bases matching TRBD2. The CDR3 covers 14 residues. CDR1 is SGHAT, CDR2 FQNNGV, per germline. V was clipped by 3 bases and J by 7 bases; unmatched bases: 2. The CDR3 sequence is CASSFRLAGNEQFF. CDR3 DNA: TGTGCCAGCAGCTTTCGACTAGCGGGAAATGAGCAGTTCTTC.

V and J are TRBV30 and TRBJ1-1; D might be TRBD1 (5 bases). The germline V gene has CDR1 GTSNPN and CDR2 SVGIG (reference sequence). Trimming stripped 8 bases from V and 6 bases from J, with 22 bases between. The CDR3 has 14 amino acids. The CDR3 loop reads CAGGGRGTIAEAFF. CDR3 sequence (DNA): TGTGCCGGGGGTGGAAGGGGTACGATTGCTGAAGCTTTCTTT.

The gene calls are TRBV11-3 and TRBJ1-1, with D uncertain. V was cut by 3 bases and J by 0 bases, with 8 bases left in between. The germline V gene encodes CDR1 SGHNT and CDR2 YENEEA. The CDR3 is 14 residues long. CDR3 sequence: CASSFSGLNTEAFF. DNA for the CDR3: TGTGCCAGCAGCTTCTCGGGGTTGAACACTGAAGCTTTCTTT.

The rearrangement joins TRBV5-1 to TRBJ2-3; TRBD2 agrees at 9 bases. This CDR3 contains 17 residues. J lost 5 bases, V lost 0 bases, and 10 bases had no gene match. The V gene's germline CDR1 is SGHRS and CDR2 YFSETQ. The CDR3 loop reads CASSLVLAGGPVDTQYF. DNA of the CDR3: TGCGCCAGCAGCTTGGTTTTGGCGGGAGGGCCAGTAGATACGCAGTATTTT.

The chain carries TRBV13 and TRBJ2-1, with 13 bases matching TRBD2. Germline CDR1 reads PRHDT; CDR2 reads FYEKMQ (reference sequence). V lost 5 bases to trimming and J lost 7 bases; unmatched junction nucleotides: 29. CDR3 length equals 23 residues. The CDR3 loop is CASSPPLRRGYSRTSGSVNEQFF. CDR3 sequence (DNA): TGTGCCAGCAGCCCCCCCTTGAGAAGGGGATACTCTAGGACTAGCGGGAGTGTGAATGAGCAGTTCTTC.

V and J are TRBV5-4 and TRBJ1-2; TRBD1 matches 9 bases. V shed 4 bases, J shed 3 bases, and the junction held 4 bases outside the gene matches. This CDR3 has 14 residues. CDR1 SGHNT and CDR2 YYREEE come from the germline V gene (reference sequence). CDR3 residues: CASSGDREDYGYTF. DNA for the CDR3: TGTGCCAGCAGCGGGGACAGGGAGGACTATGGCTACACCTTC.

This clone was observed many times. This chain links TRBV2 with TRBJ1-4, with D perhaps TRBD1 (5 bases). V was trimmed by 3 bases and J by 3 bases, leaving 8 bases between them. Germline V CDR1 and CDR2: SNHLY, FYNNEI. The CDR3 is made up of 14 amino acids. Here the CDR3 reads CASSDGQSNEKLFF. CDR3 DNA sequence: TGTGCCAGCAGTGACGGACAATCTAATGAAAAACTGTTTTTT.

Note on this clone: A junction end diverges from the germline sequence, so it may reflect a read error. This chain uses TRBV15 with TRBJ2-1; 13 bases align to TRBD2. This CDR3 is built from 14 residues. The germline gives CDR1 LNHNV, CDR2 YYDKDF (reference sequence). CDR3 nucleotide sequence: TGTGCCACCACCAGACTAGCGGGAGGAAATGAGCAGTTCTTC. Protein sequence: CATTRLAGGNEQFF. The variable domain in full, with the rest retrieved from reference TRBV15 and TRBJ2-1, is DAMVIQNPRYQVTQFGKPVTLSCSQTLNHNVMYWYQQKSSQAPKLLFHYYDKDFNNEADTPDNFQSRRPNTSFCFLDIRSPGLGDTAMYLCATTRLAGGNEQFFGPGTRLTVL.

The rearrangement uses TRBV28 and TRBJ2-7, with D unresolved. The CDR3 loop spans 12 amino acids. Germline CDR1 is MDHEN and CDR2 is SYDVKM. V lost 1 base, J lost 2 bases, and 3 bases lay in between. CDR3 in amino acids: CASSLYTYEQYF. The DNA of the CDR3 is TGTGCCAGCAGTTTATACACCTACGAGCAGTACTTC.

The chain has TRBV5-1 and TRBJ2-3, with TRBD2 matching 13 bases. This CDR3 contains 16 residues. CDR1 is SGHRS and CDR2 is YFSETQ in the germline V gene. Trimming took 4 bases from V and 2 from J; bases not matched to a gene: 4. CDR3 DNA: TGCGCCAGCAGCCCGGGACTAGCGGGAACCACAGATACGCAGTATTTT. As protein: CASSPGLAGTTDTQYF. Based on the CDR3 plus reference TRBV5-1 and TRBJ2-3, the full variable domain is KAGVTQTPRYLIKTRGQQVTLSCSPISGHRSVSWYQQTPGQGLQFLFEYFSETQRNKGNFPGRFSGRQFSNSRSEMNVSTLELGDSALYLCASSPGLAGTTDTQYFGPGTRLTVL.

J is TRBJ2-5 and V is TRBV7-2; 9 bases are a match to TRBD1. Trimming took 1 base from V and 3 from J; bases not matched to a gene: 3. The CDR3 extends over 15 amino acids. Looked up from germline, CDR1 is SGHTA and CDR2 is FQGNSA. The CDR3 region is CASSLVRTGEETQYF. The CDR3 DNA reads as TGTGCCAGCAGCTTAGTAAGGACAGGGGAAGAGACCCAGTACTTC.

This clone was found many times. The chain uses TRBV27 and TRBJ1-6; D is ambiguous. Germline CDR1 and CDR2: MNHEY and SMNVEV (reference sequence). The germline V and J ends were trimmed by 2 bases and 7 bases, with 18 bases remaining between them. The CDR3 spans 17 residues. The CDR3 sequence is CASSLTSGGPTNSPLHF. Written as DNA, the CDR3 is TGTGCCAGCAGTTTAACGAGCGGAGGCCCAACGAATTCACCCCTCCACTTT.

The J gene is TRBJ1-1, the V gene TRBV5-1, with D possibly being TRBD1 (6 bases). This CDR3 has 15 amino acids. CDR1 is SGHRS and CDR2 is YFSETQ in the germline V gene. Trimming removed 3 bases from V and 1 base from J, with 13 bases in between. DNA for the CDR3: TGCGCCAGCAGCTCTTCGACACAGGGGAACACTGAAGCTTTCTTT. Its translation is CASSSSTQGNTEAFF.

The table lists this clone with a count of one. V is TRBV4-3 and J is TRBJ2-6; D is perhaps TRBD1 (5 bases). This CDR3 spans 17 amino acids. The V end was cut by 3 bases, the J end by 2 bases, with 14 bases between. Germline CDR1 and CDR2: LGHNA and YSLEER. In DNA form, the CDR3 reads TGCGCCAGCAGCCAGGATACGACAGATACTGGGGCCAACGTCCTGACTTTC. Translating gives CASSQDTTDTGANVLTF.

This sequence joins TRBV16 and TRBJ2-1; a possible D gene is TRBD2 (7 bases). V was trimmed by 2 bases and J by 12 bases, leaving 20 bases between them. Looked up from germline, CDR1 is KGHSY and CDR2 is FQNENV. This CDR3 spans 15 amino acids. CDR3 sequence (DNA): TGTGCCAGCAGCCAACAACGGGGGCAGGGAGGGTGGCAGTTCTTC. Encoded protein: CASSQQRGQGGWQFF. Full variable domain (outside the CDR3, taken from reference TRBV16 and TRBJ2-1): GEEVAQTPKHLVRGEGQKAKLYCAPIKGHSYVFWYQQVLKNEFKFLISFQNENVFDETGMPKERFSAKCLPNSPCSLEIQATKLEDSAVYFCASSQQRGQGGWQFFGPGTRLTVL.

The CDR3 here is CASSSTGANYGYTF. CDR3 DNA: TGCGCCAGCAGCTCGACAGGAGCTAACTATGGCTACACCTTC. The rearrangement links TRBV4-1 to TRBJ1-2; the D gene is possibly TRBD1 (6 bases). The CDR3 has 14 amino acids. With 5 bases removed from V and 0 bases from J, the gap between germline ends came to 10 bases. CDR1 is MGHRA and CDR2 is YSYEKL in the germline V gene.

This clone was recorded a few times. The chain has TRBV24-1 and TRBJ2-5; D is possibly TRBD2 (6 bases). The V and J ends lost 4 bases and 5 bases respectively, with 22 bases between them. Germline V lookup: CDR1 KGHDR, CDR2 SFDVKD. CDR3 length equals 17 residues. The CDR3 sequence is CATSDPSEGTSGETQYF. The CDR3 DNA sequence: TGTGCCACCAGTGACCCTTCGGAGGGGACCTCGGGGGAGACCCAGTACTTC.

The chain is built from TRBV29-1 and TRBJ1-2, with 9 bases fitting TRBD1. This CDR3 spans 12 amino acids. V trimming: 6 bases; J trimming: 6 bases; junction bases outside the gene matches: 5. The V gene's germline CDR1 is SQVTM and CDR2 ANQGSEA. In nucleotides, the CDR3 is TGCAGCGTCGGCAACAGGGGGCATGGCTACACCTTC. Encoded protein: CSVGNRGHGYTF.

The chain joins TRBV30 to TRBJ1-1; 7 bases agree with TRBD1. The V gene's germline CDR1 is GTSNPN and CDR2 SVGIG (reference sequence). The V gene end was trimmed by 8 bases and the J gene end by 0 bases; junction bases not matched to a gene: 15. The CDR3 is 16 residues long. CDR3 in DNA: TGTGCCAGGACAACAGGGGCCCTCTACTTGAACACTGAAGCTTTCTTT. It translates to CARTTGALYLNTEAFF.